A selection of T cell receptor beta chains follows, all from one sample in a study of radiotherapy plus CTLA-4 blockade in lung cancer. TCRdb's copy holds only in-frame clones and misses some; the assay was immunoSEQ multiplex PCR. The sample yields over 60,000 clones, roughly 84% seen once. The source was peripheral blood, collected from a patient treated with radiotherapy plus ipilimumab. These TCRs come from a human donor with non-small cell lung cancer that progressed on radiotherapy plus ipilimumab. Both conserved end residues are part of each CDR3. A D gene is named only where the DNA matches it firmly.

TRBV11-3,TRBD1,CASSSRDREETQYF
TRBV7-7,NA,CASSLGAQGEQYF
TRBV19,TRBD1,CASSRQGGGTEAFF
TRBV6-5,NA,CASSHGQGGQETQYF
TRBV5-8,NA,CASSFFMQGRDDYGYTF
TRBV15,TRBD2,CATTPSSGRDEQFF
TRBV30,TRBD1,CAWGNKDRELGYTF
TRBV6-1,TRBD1,CASSDRGSRSYEQYF
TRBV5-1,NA,CASGRWGAETGELFF
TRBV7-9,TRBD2,CASSLSPGLASGNEQFF
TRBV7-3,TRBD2,CASSPGLAGGGTSETQYF
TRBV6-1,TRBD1,CASSESPGGSGNTIYF
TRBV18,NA,CASSPGPGYEQYF
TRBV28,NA,CASSFGGNTGELFF
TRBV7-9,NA,CASSPGGGVQETQYF
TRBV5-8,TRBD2,CASSLGLSGYQETQYF
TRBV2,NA,CASVGNTGELFF
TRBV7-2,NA,CASSLGGRGKGYPF
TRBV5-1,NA,CASSLGTQGRNEQFF
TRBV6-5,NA,CASRGEKTQYF
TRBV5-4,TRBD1,CASSLSGTDYNSPLHF
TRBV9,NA,CASSVDTTGAYEQYF
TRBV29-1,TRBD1,CSVPQGAWVETQYF
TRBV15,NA,CATSTGANTGELFF
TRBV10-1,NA,CASSESTRGLLYF
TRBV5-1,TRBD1,CASSSQGGNEQYF